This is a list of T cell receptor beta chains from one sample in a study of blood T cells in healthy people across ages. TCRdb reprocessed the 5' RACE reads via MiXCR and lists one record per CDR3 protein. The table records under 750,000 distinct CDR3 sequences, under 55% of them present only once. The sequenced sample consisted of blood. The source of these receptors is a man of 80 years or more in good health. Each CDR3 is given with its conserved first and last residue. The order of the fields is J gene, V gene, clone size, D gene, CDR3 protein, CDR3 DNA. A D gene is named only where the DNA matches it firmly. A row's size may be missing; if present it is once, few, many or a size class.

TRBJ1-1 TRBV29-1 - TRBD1 CSVGRGTVVSGTEAFF TGCAGCGTCGGGCGCGGGACAGTGGTTTCGGGCACTGAAGCTTTCTTT
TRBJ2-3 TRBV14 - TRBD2 CASSQDLGGRTSTDTQYF TGTGCCAGCAGCCAAGATCTCGGCGGGAGGACTAGCACAGATACGCAGTATTTT
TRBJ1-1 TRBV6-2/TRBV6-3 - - CASSPLVGRGNTEAFF TGTGCCAGCAGTCCCCTAGTTGGGAGGGGAAACACTGAAGCTTTCTTT
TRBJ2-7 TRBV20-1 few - CSARAESSYEQYF TGCAGTGCTAGAGCTGAGAGCTCCTACGAGCAGTACTTC
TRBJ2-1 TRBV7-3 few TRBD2 CASSFLSSGTPQFF TGTGCCAGCAGCTTTCTCTCTAGCGGGACCCCGCAGTTCTTC
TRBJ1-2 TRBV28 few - CASRARVPYGYTF TGTGCCAGCCGGGCCCGGGTGCCCTATGGCTACACCTTC
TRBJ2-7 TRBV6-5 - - CASSPPGRSYEQYF TGTGCCAGCAGCCCCCCAGGAAGGTCCTACGAGCAGTACTTC
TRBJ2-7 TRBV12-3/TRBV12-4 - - CASSLRALWSGEQYF TGTGCCAGCAGTTTAAGGGCCCTGTGGAGCGGCGAGCAGTACTTC
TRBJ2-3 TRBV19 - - CASSPSPNGASDTQYF TGTGCCAGTAGTCCCAGCCCGAATGGTGCATCAGATACGCAGTATTTT
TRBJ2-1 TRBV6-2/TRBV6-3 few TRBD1 CASSGQVVNEQFF TGTGCCAGCAGCGGACAGGTCGTAAATGAGCAGTTCTTC
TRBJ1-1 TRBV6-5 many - CASSYSGAMGTEAFF TGTGCCAGCAGTTACTCGGGGGCGATGGGCACTGAAGCTTTCTTT
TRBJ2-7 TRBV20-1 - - CSARDSAYEQYF TGCAGTGCTAGGGACAGCGCTTACGAGCAGTACTTC
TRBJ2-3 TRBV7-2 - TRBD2 CASSPRTSGRLTDTQYF TGTGCCAGCAGCCCTCGGACTAGCGGGAGGCTTACAGATACGCAGTATTTT
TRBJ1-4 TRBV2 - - CASSDERVGTNEKLFF TGTGCCAGCAGTGACGAAAGGGTGGGAACTAATGAAAAACTGTTTTTT
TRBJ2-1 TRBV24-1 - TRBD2 CATSGLGLAGGNNEQFF TGTGCCACCAGTGGCTTAGGACTAGCGGGAGGAAACAATGAGCAGTTCTTC
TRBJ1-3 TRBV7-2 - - CASSPGHGNTIYF TGTGCCAGCAGCCCTGGACACGGAAACACCATATATTTT
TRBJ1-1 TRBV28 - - CASSLGERGMAFF TGTGCCAGCAGTTTAGGGGAACGAGGGATGGCTTTCTTT
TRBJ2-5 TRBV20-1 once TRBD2 CSARPPQGSGRLLGQYF TGCAGTGCTAGGCCCCCTCAAGGAAGCGGGAGACTTTTAGGGCAGTACTTC
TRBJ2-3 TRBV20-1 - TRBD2 CSAIDRSGDTQYF TGCAGTGCTATAGACCGTAGCGGGGATACGCAGTATTTT
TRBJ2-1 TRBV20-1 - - CSARDQWPLNNEQFF TGCAGTGCTAGAGATCAGTGGCCCCTTAATAATGAGCAGTTCTTC
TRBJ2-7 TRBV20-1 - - CSARVTRVEQYF TGCAGTGCTAGAGTAACCAGGGTCGAGCAGTACTTC
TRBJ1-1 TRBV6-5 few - CASSYGGRSHEAFF TGTGCCAGCAGTTACGGTGGCAGAAGTCATGAAGCTTTCTTT
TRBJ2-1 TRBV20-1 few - CSAEYSRDNEQFF TGCAGTGCGGAGTATTCGCGGGACAATGAGCAGTTCTTC
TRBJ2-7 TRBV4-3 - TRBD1 CASSQAYGQGYEQYF TGCGCCAGCAGCCAAGCGTACGGACAGGGGTACGAGCAGTACTTC
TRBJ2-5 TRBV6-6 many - CASSYSSFGETQYF TGTGCCAGCAGTTACTCCTCGTTCGGAGAGACCCAGTACTTC
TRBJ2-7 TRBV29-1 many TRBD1 CSVELDRGNEQYF TGCAGCGTTGAGTTGGACAGGGGGAACGAGCAGTACTTC
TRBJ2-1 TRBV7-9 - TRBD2 CASSLSGGGRAAEQFF TGTGCCAGCAGCTTATCGGGAGGAGGGAGGGCCGCTGAGCAGTTCTTC
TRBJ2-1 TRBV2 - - CASKKGFNNEQFF TGTGCCAGCAAAAAAGGGTTTAACAATGAGCAGTTCTTC
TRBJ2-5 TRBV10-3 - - CAISESTGGGETQYF TGTGCCATCAGTGAGTCGACCGGGGGCGGTGAGACCCAGTACTTC
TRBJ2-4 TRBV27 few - CASSLSQGPGMYGKNIQYF TGTGCCAGCAGTTTATCGCAAGGGCCAGGGATGTACGGCAAAAACATTCAGTACTTC
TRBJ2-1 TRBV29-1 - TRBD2 CSVILAGGRANVYEQFF TGCAGCGTTATACTAGCGGGGGGGAGGGCGAATGTCTATGAGCAGTTCTTC
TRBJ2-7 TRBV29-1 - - CSATPGLTTYEQYF TGCAGCGCTACACCGGGACTGACGACCTACGAGCAGTACTTC
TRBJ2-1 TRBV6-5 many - CASSNSRNEQFF TGTGCCAGCAGCAATAGTCGCAATGAGCAGTTCTTC
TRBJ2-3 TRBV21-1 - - CATPGRSSGALLMTDTQYF TGTGCCACCCCCGGTCGGAGTAGCGGGGCGCTTTTGATGACAGATACGCAGTATTTT
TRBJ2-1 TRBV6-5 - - CASSYGAPIYNEQFF TGTGCCAGCAGTTACGGAGCCCCGATATACAATGAGCAGTTCTTC
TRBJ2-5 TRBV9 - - CASSQTHTETQYF TGTGCCAGCAGCCAAACCCACACCGAGACCCAGTACTTC
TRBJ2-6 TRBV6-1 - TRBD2 CASFPTAGGISGANVLTF TGTGCCAGCTTCCCGACGGCGGGAGGGATCTCTGGGGCCAACGTCCTGACTTTC
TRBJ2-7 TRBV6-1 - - CASRGLYYEQYF TGTGCCAGCAGGGGACTTTACTACGAGCAGTACTTC
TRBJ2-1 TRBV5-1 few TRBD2 CASSLVSGLGRNEQFF TGCGCCAGCAGCTTGGTCAGCGGACTAGGGAGGAATGAGCAGTTCTTC
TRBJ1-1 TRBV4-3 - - CASSQVTRRTEAFF TGCGCCAGCAGCCAAGTGACACGTAGGACTGAAGCTTTCTTT
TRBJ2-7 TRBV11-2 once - CASSLLAYYEQYF TGTGCCAGCAGCTTGTTGGCCTACTACGAGCAGTACTTC
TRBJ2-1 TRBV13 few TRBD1 CASSLEGGGGYNEQFF TGTGCCAGCAGCCTCGAAGGGGGCGGTGGCTACAATGAGCAGTTCTTC
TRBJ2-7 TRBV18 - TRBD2 CASSPGTSDGQYF TGTGCCAGCTCACCAGGGACTAGCGACGGGCAGTACTTC
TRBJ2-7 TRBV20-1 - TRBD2 CSGHSGSLYEQYF TGCAGTGGGCATAGCGGGAGCCTATACGAGCAGTACTTC
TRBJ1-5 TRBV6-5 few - CASSYSGLRHQPQHF TGTGCCAGCAGTTACTCGGGGTTACGGCATCAGCCCCAGCATTTT
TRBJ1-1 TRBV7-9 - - CASHKGQANTEAFF TGTGCCAGCCACAAGGGACAAGCGAACACTGAAGCTTTCTTT
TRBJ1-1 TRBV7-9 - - CASIPTLTRESTEAFF TGTGCCAGCATCCCTACTTTGACCCGGGAGTCCACTGAAGCTTTCTTT
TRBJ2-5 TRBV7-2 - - CASSLGGASEQYF TGTGCCAGCAGCTTAGGCGGGGCGAGTGAGCAGTACTTC
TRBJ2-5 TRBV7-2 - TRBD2 CASSSRLAGAVVTQYF TGTGCCAGCAGCTCCCGACTAGCGGGGGCGGTGGTGACCCAGTACTTC
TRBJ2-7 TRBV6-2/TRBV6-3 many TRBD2 CASSSGVSYEQYF TGTGCCAGCAGTAGCGGGGTCTCCTACGAGCAGTACTTC
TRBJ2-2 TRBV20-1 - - CSARVPTNTGELFF TGCAGTGCTAGAGTTCCTACCAACACCGGGGAGCTGTTTTTT
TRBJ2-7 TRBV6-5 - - CASSYARQTVGDEQYF TGTGCCAGCAGTTACGCTAGGCAGACAGTGGGCGATGAGCAGTACTTC
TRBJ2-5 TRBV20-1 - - CSAPGAWRAGKETQYF TGCAGTGCTCCAGGAGCGTGGAGGGCCGGGAAAGAGACCCAGTACTTC
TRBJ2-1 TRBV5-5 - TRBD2 CASSLFPSVGGTYNEQFF TGTGCCAGCAGCTTGTTCCCGTCCGTGGGGGGGACCTACAATGAGCAGTTCTTC
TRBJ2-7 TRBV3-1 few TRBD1 CASSQVYGTGSHEQYF TGTGCCAGCAGCCAAGTCTATGGGACAGGGAGCCACGAGCAGTACTTC
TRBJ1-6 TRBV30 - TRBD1 CAWNPGTVDSPLHF TGTGCCTGGAACCCCGGGACAGTGGATTCACCCCTCCACTTT
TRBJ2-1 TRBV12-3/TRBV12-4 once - CASSLVASRDNEQFF TGTGCCAGCAGTTTAGTGGCTAGTCGGGACAATGAGCAGTTCTTC
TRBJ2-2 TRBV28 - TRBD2 CASSRTSGPGELFF TGTGCCAGCAGCCGGACTAGCGGACCCGGGGAGCTGTTTTTT
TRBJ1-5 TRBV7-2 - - CASSLTGLSNQPQHF TGTGCCAGCAGCTTAACTGGGTTGAGCAATCAGCCCCAGCATTTT